Listed below are T cell receptor beta chains from one sample, sequenced in a study of a mutant IDH1 vaccine in newly diagnosed glioma. Only in-frame clones appear in the TCRdb table, and some are missing; sequencing was by immunoSEQ multiplex PCR. The sample consists of about 69,000 clones, around 90% of them appearing once. For these TCRs, the target antigens are not known. Sequencing was performed on PBMCs, taken from a glioma patient whose treatment included an IDH1 peptide vaccine. These receptors were taken from a man younger than 45 with glioma. Each CDR3 is given with its conserved first and last residue. D genes are given only for firm matches. Expanded clones are given a class, and other clones once, few, many or no size at all.

TRBV9,TRBD1,.,CASSVDGTDRYGYTF
TRBV7-6,.,.,CASSLAPNTYNEQFF
TRBV4-2,.,once,CASSQGILYGYTF
TRBV4-3,TRBD2,.,CASSQGAGGGYNEQFF
TRBV27,TRBD2,.,CASKTLTSGTNKETQYF
TRBV18,TRBD1,once,CASSPSRGQGVFGYGYTF
TRBV11-1,TRBD1,.,CASSPGQGAPEAFF
TRBV7-2,.,.,CASSVPGTNEAFF
TRBV30,TRBD1,.,CAWSTTGGAANEQFF
TRBV6-5,.,.,CASSYMVFYEQYF
TRBV19,.,.,CASNPGGDGATNEKLFF
TRBV30,.,.,CAWSDSSVEKLFF
TRBV7-9,.,.,CASSLDSLGGTQYF
TRBV5-1,.,.,CASSQLPGSGNTIYF
TRBV19,.,.,CASSIGRGEGYTF
TRBV19,.,.,CASSITGLMSGYTF
TRBV10-2,.,.,CASRENTEAFF
TRBV9,TRBD2,.,CASSETGTSGSYEQYF
TRBV28,.,.,CASIRQAANYGYTF
TRBV9,TRBD2,once,CASRTPVASGGARKETQYF
TRBV6-6,.,few,CASSYSRTPGELFF
TRBV30,TRBD1,.,CAWSTGGDYEQYF
TRBV27,TRBD1,.,CASSLSLSGGRNEQFF
TRBV5-1,.,.,CASSLGGSNEQFF
TRBV12-5,.,.,CASGFSNGGYGNTIYF
TRBV5-8,.,few,CASSLAGRGDEQFF
TRBV5-1,.,.,CASRPGSSYEQYF
TRBV15,TRBD1,.,CATSRALSRTGGPVTKTQYF
TRBV7-3,.,.,CASSLNRYTEAFF
TRBV5-4,TRBD1,.,CASTLRPGGNAEAFF
TRBV7-9,.,.,CATSRQGGNTQYF
TRBV2,.,.,CASNFQGGDEQFF
TRBV5-1,.,.,CASRERARSSYEQYF
TRBV7-9,.,once,CASSLTLGDNSPLHF
TRBV28,.,.,CASSLRRDPNPDYTF
TRBV30,.,once,CAWSVSNTGELFF
TRBV15,.,once,CATTNSWGPEETQYF
TRBV9,.,.,CASTKAMNTDTQYF
TRBV7-3,.,few,CASSPGFTGELFF
TRBV27,.,.,CASSPGDRGQETQYF
TRBV7-9,TRBD2,.,CASSSPKRGGRYNEQFF
TRBV2,.,.,CASSDRENTEAFF
TRBV15,.,.,CATSRDNQGRRTQYF
TRBV6-1,.,.,CASSEALGIGELFF
TRBV10-2,TRBD2,.,CASSWTSGGSTDTQYF
TRBV4-1,TRBD2,.,CASSLAGLAGGETQYF
TRBV28,TRBD1,.,CASSPLTGGGETQYF
TRBV7-3,TRBD2,.,CASRLAGGNTGELFF
TRBV27,.,.,CASTYRGLTDTQYF
TRBV7-2,.,.,CASSFQGTDTQYF
TRBV14,TRBD1,.,CASSHSRQGPKAKNIQYF
TRBV18,TRBD1,.,CASSPTPDREHGYTF
TRBV19,.,.,CASSIGDRRNQPQHF
TRBV5-1,TRBD2,.,CASSLEGLAGAVTQYF
TRBV6-1,.,.,CASSALQGFEQYF
TRBV9,TRBD1,.,CASSEQGGDQPQHF
TRBV27,.,.,CASSLFGSNTEAFF
TRBV28,TRBD2,.,CASSPGGYQETQYF
TRBV11-2,TRBD1,once,CASSAMGRGLNIQYF
TRBV19,.,.,CASSIGGGMNTEAFF